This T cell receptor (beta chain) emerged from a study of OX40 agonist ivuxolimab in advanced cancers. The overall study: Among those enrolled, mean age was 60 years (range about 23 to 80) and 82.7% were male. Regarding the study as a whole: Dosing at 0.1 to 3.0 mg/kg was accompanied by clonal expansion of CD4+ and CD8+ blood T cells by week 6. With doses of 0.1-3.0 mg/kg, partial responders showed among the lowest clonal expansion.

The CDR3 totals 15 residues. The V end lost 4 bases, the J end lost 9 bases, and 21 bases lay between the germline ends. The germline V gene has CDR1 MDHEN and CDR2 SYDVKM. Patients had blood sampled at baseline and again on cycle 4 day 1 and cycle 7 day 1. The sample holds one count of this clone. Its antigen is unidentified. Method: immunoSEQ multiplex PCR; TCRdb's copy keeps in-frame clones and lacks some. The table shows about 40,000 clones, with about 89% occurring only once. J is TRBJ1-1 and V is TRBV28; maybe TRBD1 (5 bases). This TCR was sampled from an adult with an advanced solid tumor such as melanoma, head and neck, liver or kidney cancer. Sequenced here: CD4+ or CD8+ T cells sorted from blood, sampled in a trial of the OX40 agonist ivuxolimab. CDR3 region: CASSSKPTASLQAFF. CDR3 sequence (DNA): TGTGCCAGCAGTTCCAAGCCGACAGCCAGCCTTCAAGCTTTCTTT.